Listed below are T cell receptor beta chains from one sample, sequenced in a study of beta chain features in type 1 diabetes. The protocol was immunoSEQ multiplex PCR, while the TCRdb copy is restricted to in-frame clones and leaves out a portion. Of over 350,000 clones listed, about 14% are singletons. The sequencing input was naive CD4+ T cells from blood. These receptors all stem from a young woman in good health. The CDR3 runs from the conserved cysteine through the conserved F or W. The D gene is left open where the match is weak. The listing skips clone size in some rows; elsewhere it reads once, few, many or a size class.

>TRBV28|-|15|TRBD2|TRBJ2-3
CASTPLAGGTDTQYF
TGTGCCAGCACCCCGCTAGCGGGAGGCACAGATACGCAGTATTTT
>TRBV5-4|-|14|-|TRBJ2-3
CASSFGQITDTQYF
TGTGCCAGCAGCTTCGGACAAATAACAGATACGCAGTATTTT
>TRBV7-2|-|15|TRBD1|TRBJ1-4
CASSTRQGLNEKLFF
TGTGCCAGCAGCACGCGACAGGGGCTTAATGAAAAACTGTTTTTT
>TRBV6-1|-|15|-|TRBJ1-5
CASRPVGGSNQPQHF
TGTGCCAGCAGGCCGGTTGGGGGGAGCAATCAGCCCCAGCATTTT
>TRBV15|-|15|-|TRBJ2-7
CATSRDRSWGAEQYF
TGTGCCACCAGCAGAGATCGAAGCTGGGGCGCCGAGCAGTACTTC
>TRBV5-1|few|15|-|TRBJ2-5
CASNALQGRGETQYF
TGCGCCAGCAACGCACTCCAGGGAAGGGGAGAGACCCAGTACTTC
>TRBV6-5|few|14|-|TRBJ1-5
CASRTGRSNQPQHF
TGTGCCAGCAGAACAGGTAGAAGCAATCAGCCCCAGCATTTT
>TRBV13|-|14|-|TRBJ2-7
CASSLRERTYEQYF
TGTGCCAGCAGCTTACGAGAGCGGACCTACGAGCAGTACTTC
>TRBV4-2|-|14|-|TRBJ2-1
CASSQGSGFNEQFF
TGTGCCAGCAGCCAAGGGTCAGGGTTTAATGAGCAGTTCTTC
>TRBV30|-|14|TRBD1|TRBJ1-2
CAWSRGQDNYGYTF
TGTGCCTGGAGTAGAGGACAGGACAACTATGGCTACACCTTC
>TRBV10-3|few|13|-|TRBJ2-7
CAISETGSYEQYF
TGTGCCATCAGTGAGACAGGCTCCTACGAGCAGTACTTC
>TRBV19|-|14|-|TRBJ2-7
CASSSGTRHYEQYF
TGTGCCAGTAGTTCCGGAACTAGGCACTACGAGCAGTACTTC
>TRBV5-4|-|17|TRBD2|TRBJ2-2
CASSLLAGGLLAGELFF
TGTGCCAGCAGCTTGCTAGCGGGAGGGCTTTTGGCCGGGGAGCTGTTTTTT
>TRBV7-9|-|18|-|TRBJ1-1
CASSLGTPLLGEGTEAFF
TGTGCCAGCAGCTTGGGGACTCCCCTTCTAGGGGAGGGCACTGAAGCTTTCTTT
>TRBV9|few|14|-|TRBJ2-2
CASSVTSNTGELFF
TGTGCCAGCAGCGTTACATCGAACACCGGGGAGCTGTTTTTT
>TRBV6-5|few|13|-|TRBJ1-2
CASSYGSDPGYTF
TGTGCCAGCAGTTATGGGAGTGACCCTGGCTACACCTTC
>TRBV2|-|14|TRBD2|TRBJ2-3
CASSLSGRRDTQYF
TGTGCCAGCAGCCTTAGCGGGAGAAGGGATACGCAGTATTTT
>TRBV2|-|12|-|TRBJ2-7
CASSEMQVEQYF
TGTGCCAGCAGTGAAATGCAGGTTGAGCAGTACTTC
>TRBV6-5|-|16|-|TRBJ2-7
CASSYHDGVASYEQYF
TGTGCCAGCAGTTACCACGACGGGGTTGCCTCCTACGAGCAGTACTTC
>TRBV30|few|15|TRBD2|TRBJ2-7
CAWTPGGSLTYEQYF
TGTGCCTGGACTCCGGGGGGGTCACTCACCTACGAGCAGTACTTC
>TRBV18|-|14|-|TRBJ2-7
CASSPLGQSYEQYF
TGTGCCAGCTCACCCTTAGGACAGAGCTACGAGCAGTACTTC
>TRBV30|-|11|-|TRBJ2-2
CASRLTGELFF
TGTGCCTCTAGACTCACCGGGGAGCTGTTTTTT
>TRBV7-9|-|15|TRBD2|TRBJ2-2
CASSPRTSRTGELFF
TGTGCCAGCAGCCCCCGGACTAGCAGGACCGGGGAGCTGTTTTTT
>TRBV6-5|-|11|-|TRBJ1-2
CAIRQDYGYTF
TGTGCCATCCGACAAGACTATGGCTACACCTTC
>TRBV5-1|few|13|-|TRBJ2-3
CASSLALQDTQYF
TGCGCCAGCAGCTTGGCACTCCAAGATACGCAGTATTTT
>TRBV15|few|12|-|TRBJ1-5
CATSRDLQPQHF
TGTGCCACCAGCAGAGATCTCCAGCCCCAGCATTTT
>TRBV7-9|-|13|-|TRBJ2-7
CASSSDGTYEQYF
TGTGCCAGCAGCTCCGACGGGACCTACGAGCAGTACTTC
>TRBV5-1|-|13|-|TRBJ1-1
CASSLGGDTEAFF
TGCGCCAGCAGCTTGGGGGGGGACACTGAAGCTTTCTTT
>TRBV7-9|-|16|TRBD1|TRBJ2-3
CATNKGTGGATDTQYF
TGTGCCACCAACAAGGGGACAGGGGGCGCGACAGATACGCAGTATTTT
>TRBV7-9|few|14|-|TRBJ1-3
CASSRSSSGNTIYF
TGTGCCAGCAGCAGGAGCAGCTCTGGAAACACCATATATTTT
>TRBV27|-|16|TRBD2|TRBJ2-7
CASSPRKGLAGDEQYF
TGTGCCAGCAGTCCAAGGAAGGGACTAGCGGGAGACGAGCAGTACTTC
>TRBV15|few|13|TRBD1|TRBJ1-2
CATSRRTGQGYTF
TGTGCCACCAGCAGACGGACAGGGCAAGGCTACACCTTC
>TRBV7-2|-|14|-|TRBJ2-1
CAGKRDRSSDEQFF
TGTGCCGGAAAGCGGGACAGGTCGAGCGATGAGCAGTTCTTC
>TRBV19|few|15|-|TRBJ1-5
CASTYAGNGNQPQHF
TGTGCCAGTACCTACGCAGGGAATGGCAATCAGCCCCAGCATTTT
>TRBV23-1|few|15|-|TRBJ1-1
CASSQSKWGLSEAFF
TGCGCCAGCAGTCAATCGAAGTGGGGGCTGAGTGAAGCTTTCTTT
>TRBV7-2|-|15|TRBD1|TRBJ2-7
CASSPQGALSYEQYF
TGTGCCAGCAGCCCACAGGGGGCTCTCTCCTACGAGCAGTACTTC
>TRBV9|-|14|-|TRBJ2-7
CASSPFRVNEEQYF
TGTGCCAGCAGCCCTTTCAGGGTCAATGAGGAGCAGTACTTC
>TRBV30|-|14|-|TRBJ2-7
CAWTADITNYEQYF
TGTGCCTGGACCGCAGACATCACAAATTACGAGCAGTACTTC
>TRBV6-1|-|13|-|TRBJ1-5
CASSEFGNQPQHF
TGTGCCAGCAGTGAATTCGGCAATCAGCCCCAGCATTTT
>TRBV7-9|many|15|TRBD2|TRBJ2-3
CASSLTGLAADTQYF
TGTGCCAGCAGCTTAACGGGACTAGCAGCAGATACGCAGTATTTT
>TRBV2|few|13|TRBD1|TRBJ1-1
CASRSDRDTEAFF
TGTGCCAGCAGATCGGACAGGGACACTGAAGCTTTCTTT